A single sample gave rise to the 15 T cell receptor beta chains below, sequenced in a study of T cells in Graves' hyperthyroidism and ophthalmopathy. From RNA transcripts, TCR beta CDR3 regions were amplified. The study used the HTBI primer set for a first-round RT-PCR of the TCR CDR3. TCRdb redid the calling of the multiplex PCR reads with MiXCR, one entry per CDR3 protein. Of over 120,000 distinct CDR3 sequences listed, roughly a fifth are singletons. The sample consisted of blood. These receptors were collected from a woman in her fifties or sixties with Graves' hyperthyroidism that later progressed to Graves' ophthalmopathy.

The chain combines TRBV28 with TRBJ2-3, with D possibly matching TRBD1 (6 bases). The length of the CDR3 is 15 residues. With 5 bases removed from V and 4 bases from J, the gap between germline ends came to 16 bases. The germline CDR1 and CDR2 sequences are MDHEN and SYDVKM. CDR3 nucleotides: TGTGCCAGCAGTGCAGGGGATTATGCCCCAGATACGCAGTATTTT. It encodes CASSAGDYAPDTQYF.

This clonotype has just a few counts. J is TRBJ2-3 and V is TRBV9, with D possibly TRBD2 on 6 matching bases. Germline V gene lookup returns CDR1 SGDLS and CDR2 YYNGEE. The CDR3 loop spans 15 amino acids. The V end was cut by 0 bases, the J end by 0 bases, with 8 bases between. The CDR3 is CASSVGLASTDTQYF. The CDR3 nucleotides are TGTGCCAGCAGCGTAGGCCTAGCGAGCACAGATACGCAGTATTTT.

The J gene is TRBJ2-1, the V gene TRBV27; 13 bases agree with TRBD2. CDR3 length equals 16 residues. V lost 4 bases and J lost 7; bases outside the gene matches: 7. From germline, CDR1 is MNHEY and CDR2 SMNVEV (reference sequence). The CDR3 DNA reads as TGTGCCAGCAGTTCCCGCGGGACTAGCGGGAAGAATGAGCAGTTCTTC. It encodes CASSSRGTSGKNEQFF.

This clonotype was detected ten times or more. V and J are TRBV7-3 and TRBJ1-1; 7 positions match TRBD1. CDR1 is SGHTA and CDR2 is FQGTGA in the germline V gene. V shed 6 bases and J 12 bases; nucleotides not matched to a gene: 10. The CDR3 sequence is 12 residues long. The CDR3 is CASRGPGQKTFF. The CDR3 DNA sequence: TGTGCCAGCAGAGGGCCGGGACAGAAAACTTTCTTT.

In this sample, this clonotype turned up many times. The rearrangement joins TRBV2 to TRBJ1-2, with D unresolved. Per the germline V gene, CDR1 is SNHLY and CDR2 is FYNNEI. This CDR3 is built from 12 residues. Trimming left V 4 bases short and J 5 bases short, with 8 bases between. The DNA of the CDR3 is TGTGCCAGCAGTGGGGTTGGATATGGCTACACCTTC. It specifies CASSGVGYGYTF. The variable domain in full, with the rest retrieved from reference TRBV2 and TRBJ1-2, is EPEVTQTPSHQVTQMGQEVILRCVPISNHLYFYWYRQILGQKVEFLVSFYNNEISEKSEIFDDQFSVERPDGSNFTLKIRSTKLEDSAMYFCASSGVGYGYTFGSGTRLTVV.

The rearrangement uses TRBV7-9 and TRBJ1-5, with D possibly TRBD1 on 5 matching bases. The CDR3 runs 13 residues. V was clipped by 5 bases and J by 2 bases, with 7 bases between them. Germline V gene lookup returns CDR1 SEHNR and CDR2 FQNEAQ (reference sequence). CDR3 nucleotides: TGTGCCAGCAGCGGACACGGCAATCAGCCCCAGCATTTT. Its protein is CASSGHGNQPQHF. Full variable domain (rest looked up from reference TRBV7-9 and TRBJ1-5): DTGVSQNPRHKITKRGQNVTFRCDPISEHNRLYWYRQTLGQGPEFLTYFQNEAQLEKSRLLSDRFSAERPKGSFSTLEIQRTEQGDSAMYLCASSGHGNQPQHFGDGTRLSIL.

The rearrangement links TRBV19 to TRBJ1-1, with D possibly being TRBD1 (5 bases). The germline V gene has CDR1 LNHDA and CDR2 SQIVND (reference sequence). CDR3 size: 14 residues. Trimming stripped 3 bases from V and 1 base from J, with 9 bases between. CDR3 protein: CASSMQGTNTEAFF. CDR3 sequence (DNA): TGTGCCAGTAGTATGCAAGGGACGAACACTGAAGCTTTCTTT.

This clonotype was seen at least ten times. This chain's CDR3 is CASSPDRVNSPLHF. DNA of the CDR3: TGTGCCAGCAGTCCCGACAGGGTGAATTCACCCCTCCACTTT. V gene TRBV12-3 or TRBV12-4 combines with J gene TRBJ1-6, with 7 bases fitting TRBD1. The CDR3 has 14 amino acids. Unmatched junction bases numbered 5, after V lost 5 bases and J lost 7 bases.

This rearrangement joins TRBV6-2 or TRBV6-3 to TRBJ2-7; no clear D gene. The germline CDR1 and CDR2 sequences are MNHEY and SVGEGT. The CDR3 contains 15 residues. Trimming left V 7 bases short and J 3 bases short, with 19 bases between. CDR3 protein: CASKQNGLLFYEQYF. CDR3 DNA sequence: TGTGCCAGCAAGCAAAACGGATTACTTTTCTACGAGCAGTACTTC.

This clonotype was detected many times. The rearrangement joins TRBV7-8 to TRBJ2-3, with 10 bases matching TRBD1. The germline CDR1 and CDR2 sequences are SGHVS and FQNEAQ. This CDR3 is built from 15 residues. V trimming: 5 bases; J trimming: 3 bases; junction bases outside the gene matches: 5. CDR3 residues: CASSPGQGGTDTQYF. In DNA, the CDR3 is TGTGCCAGCAGCCCAGGACAGGGGGGGACAGATACGCAGTATTTT.

The V gene is TRBV5-5, the J gene TRBJ2-7; 14 bases agree with TRBD2. The trim removed 4 bases at V and 4 bases at J, leaving 16 bases unmatched. This CDR3 has 19 residues. The germline CDR1 and CDR2 sequences are SGHKS and YYEKEE (reference sequence). DNA for the CDR3: TGTGCCAGCAGCACGCCGGGACTAGCGGGAGTTGGGCTGGAGTACGAGCAGTACTTC. Protein sequence: CASSTPGLAGVGLEYEQYF.

The V and J genes are TRBV19 and TRBJ1-1, with D maybe TRBD1 (5 bases). The germline V gene encodes CDR1 LNHDA and CDR2 SQIVND (reference sequence). The length of the CDR3 is 14 residues. V was clipped by 6 bases and J by 1 base, with 12 bases between them. The CDR3 sequence is CASRISGGNTEAFF. As DNA, the CDR3 is TGTGCCAGTAGGATCTCCGGGGGGAACACTGAAGCTTTCTTT. Drawing the rest from reference TRBV19 and TRBJ1-1, the complete variable domain is DGGITQSPKYLFRKEGQNVTLSCEQNLNHDAMYWYRQDPGQGLRLIYYSQIVNDFQKGDIAEGYSVSREKKESFPLTVTSAQKNPTAFYLCASRISGGNTEAFFGQGTRLTVV.

The gene calls are TRBV29-1 and TRBJ2-1, with TRBD2 as a possible D gene (5 bases). V was clipped by 5 bases and J by 0 bases, with 14 bases between them. Germline-derived CDR1 and CDR2 are SQVTM and ANQGSEA. CDR3 length: 15 residues. The chain's CDR3 is CSVLGLPSSYNEQFF. CDR3 bases: TGCAGCGTTCTTGGACTCCCGAGCTCCTACAATGAGCAGTTCTTC.

The chain is built from TRBV19 and TRBJ1-1, with D tentatively TRBD1 (6 bases). The V gene's germline CDR1 is LNHDA and CDR2 SQIVND (reference sequence). V lost 9 bases and J 4 bases, leaving 21 bases between the germline ends. CDR3 size: 15 residues. CDR3 region: CASKGGAHLSTEAFF. Here the CDR3 DNA reads TGTGCCAGCAAGGGGGGGGCGCACCTATCCACTGAAGCTTTCTTT. Full variable domain (remainder filled in from reference TRBV19 and TRBJ1-1): DGGITQSPKYLFRKEGQNVTLSCEQNLNHDAMYWYRQDPGQGLRLIYYSQIVNDFQKGDIAEGYSVSREKKESFPLTVTSAQKNPTAFYLCASKGGAHLSTEAFFGQGTRLTVV.

The chain links TRBV5-1 to TRBJ2-7; a weak D match, TRBD1 (6 bases). From germline, CDR1 is SGHRS and CDR2 YFSETQ. The germline V and J ends were trimmed by 4 bases and 5 bases, with 10 bases remaining between them. The CDR3 runs to 12 residues. The CDR3 sequence: CASSASGDEQYF. The CDR3 DNA is TGCGCCAGCAGCGCCTCAGGGGACGAGCAGTACTTC.